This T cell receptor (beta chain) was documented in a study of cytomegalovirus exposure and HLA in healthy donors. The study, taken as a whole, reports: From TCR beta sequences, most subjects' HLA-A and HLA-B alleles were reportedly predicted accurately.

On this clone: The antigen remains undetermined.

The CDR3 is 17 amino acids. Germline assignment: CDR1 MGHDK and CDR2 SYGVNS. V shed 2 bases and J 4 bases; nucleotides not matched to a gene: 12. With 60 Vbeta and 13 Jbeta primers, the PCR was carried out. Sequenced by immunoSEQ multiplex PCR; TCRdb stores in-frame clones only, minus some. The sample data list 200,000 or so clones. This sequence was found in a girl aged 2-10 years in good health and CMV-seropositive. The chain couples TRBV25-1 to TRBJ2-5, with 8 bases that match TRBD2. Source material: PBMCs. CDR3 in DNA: TGTGCCAGCAGTGAACTCAGAGCGGGAGATGGAGGAGAGACCCAGTACTTC. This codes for CASSELRAGDGGETQYF. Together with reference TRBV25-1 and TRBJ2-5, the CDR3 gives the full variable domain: EADIYQTPRYLVIGTGKKITLECSQTMGHDKMYWYQQDPGMELHLIHYSYGVNSTEKGDLSSESTVSRIRTEHFPLTLESARPSHTSQYLCASSELRAGDGGETQYFGPGTRLLVL.